These 13 T cell receptor beta chains came from one sample sequenced in a study of regulatory T cells in long-lasting Graves disease. Stated time point: persistent/refractory GD, antithyroid drugs over 5 years with positive TRAb. From PBMCs, RNA was extracted and then used to make the TCR library. Building the TCR beta libraries relied on iRepertoire HTBI primers, and CDR3 regions underwent Arm-PCR. A single record per CDR3 protein comes from TCRdb applying MiXCR to the multiplex PCR reads. This sample yields about 310,000 distinct CDR3 sequences, of which around 23% are seen a single time; roughly 50% belongs to the top ten. The input for sequencing was peripheral blood mononuclear cells (PBMCs), taken when the disease was refractory, from a patient treated with antithyroid drugs. The origin of the receptors is a female donor with Graves disease.

In its sample, this clonotype was seen many times. The junction departs from germline at one end; a sequencing error may be responsible. The genes are TRBV5-1 and TRBJ2-7; D unclear. In germline, CDR1 is SGHRS, CDR2 YFSETQ. There are 13 residues in the CDR3. CDR3 loop: CASSPLRTYEQYF. CDR3 nucleotide sequence: TGTGCCAGCAGCCCACTCCGTACCTACGAGCAGTACTTC. The full variable domain, completed using reference TRBV5-1 and TRBJ2-7, is KAGVTQTPRYLIKTRGQQVTLSCSPISGHRSVSWYQQTPGQGLQFLFEYFSETQRNKGNFPGRFSGRQFSNSRSEMNVSTLELGDSALYLCASSPLRTYEQYFGPGTRLTVT.

This chain connects TRBV7-9 to TRBJ2-2, with 8 bases aligning to TRBD2. This CDR3 is 14 amino acids long. Losses at the gene ends were 8 bases for V and 4 bases for J; bases not matched to a gene: 6. Germline V gene data show CDR1 as SEHNR and CDR2 as FQNEAQ (reference sequence). CDR3 sequence: CASSSGGFTGELFF. As DNA, the CDR3 is TGTGCCAGCTCCAGCGGGGGTTTCACCGGGGAGCTGTTTTTT.

The chain is built from TRBV4-3 and TRBJ2-2; 8 positions match TRBD2. Trimming cost V 0 bases and J 4 bases; bases outside gene matches: 7. Germline CDR1 and CDR2: LGHNA and YSLEER. The CDR3 runs to 17 residues. CDR3 DNA: TGCGCCAGCAGCCAAGATCACGGCGGGAGGTTCACCGGGGAGCTGTTTTTT. Residues: CASSQDHGGRFTGELFF.

This clonotype has ten or more counts. This sequence joins TRBV30 and TRBJ1-1; 7 bases match TRBD1. Germline V CDR1 and CDR2: GTSNPN, SVGIG (reference sequence). After removal of 4 bases from V and 0 bases from J, the junction contained 8 bases not matched to a gene. CDR3 size: 15 residues. CDR3 coding DNA: TGTGCCTGGATTATACCGGGACAGCTGAACACTGAAGCTTTCTTT. Translation: CAWIIPGQLNTEAFF.

This clonotype was observed many times. The chain recombines TRBV9 with TRBJ1-2; 7 nucleotides match TRBD1. CDR1 is SGDLS and CDR2 is YYNGEE in the germline V gene. V lost 4 bases to trimming and J lost 6 bases; unmatched junction nucleotides: 9. This CDR3 has 14 residues. The CDR3 is CASSIRTGDHGYTF. DNA for the CDR3: TGTGCCAGCAGCATCCGCACAGGGGATCATGGCTACACCTTC.

The CDR3 region has the DNA TGTGCCAGCAGCCGACAGGGGGGGGATGAAGCTTTCTTT. Translated: CASSRQGGDEAFF. V gene TRBV7-9 combines with J gene TRBJ1-1; 9 bases map to TRBD1. Germline V gene data show CDR1 as SEHNR and CDR2 as FQNEAQ (reference sequence). The junction had 5 bases not matched to a gene; V was cut back by 5 bases and J by 7 bases. The CDR3 covers 13 residues.

The chain is built from TRBV19 and TRBJ1-2; TRBD1 matches at 7 bases. With V trimmed by 6 bases and J by 4 bases, 8 bases remained unmatched. This CDR3 region has 14 residues. The germline V gene encodes CDR1 LNHDA and CDR2 SQIVND (reference sequence). The CDR3 DNA sequence: TGTGCCAGTAGCCCCCAGGGGGATATCTATGGCTACACCTTC. It is translated as CASSPQGDIYGYTF.

The chain joins TRBV30 to TRBJ1-2; maybe TRBD1 (5 bases). The V end was cut by 7 bases, the J end by 3 bases, with 15 bases between. CDR1 GTSNPN and CDR2 SVGIG come from the germline V gene (reference sequence). The CDR3 runs 13 residues. CDR3 in amino acids: CALRNRDYYGYTF. The CDR3 DNA sequence: TGTGCCTTAAGAAATCGGGACTACTATGGCTACACCTTC. Full variable domain (rest looked up from reference TRBV30 and TRBJ1-2): SQTIHQWPATLVQPVGSPLSLECTVEGTSNPNLYWYRQAAGRGLQLLFYSVGIGQISSEVPQNLSASRPQDRQFILSSKKLLLSDSGFYLCALRNRDYYGYTFGSGTRLTVV.

This chain uses TRBV6-5 with TRBJ2-7, with D perhaps matching TRBD2 (6 bases). Per germline, CDR1 MNHEY and CDR2 SVGAGI. The V gene lost 4 bases and the J gene lost 0 bases, with 16 bases spanning the gap. CDR3 length equals 16 residues. Here the CDR3 DNA reads TGTGCCAGCAGTTCATCCGGGGGATCGGACTCCTACGAGCAGTACTTC. Its protein is CASSSSGGSDSYEQYF.

The chain recombines TRBV9 with TRBJ1-1; D not certain. Looked up from germline, CDR1 is SGDLS and CDR2 is YYNGEE. V gave up 0 bases and J gave up 4 bases, with 13 bases separating them. The CDR3 runs to 15 residues. The CDR3 here is CASSVGVGGTTEAFF. CDR3 in DNA: TGTGCCAGCAGCGTAGGTGTGGGAGGAACCACTGAAGCTTTCTTT.

V and J are TRBV27 and TRBJ1-5; no clear D gene. V lost 5 bases and J 6 bases, leaving 8 bases between the germline ends. This CDR3 contains 12 residues. Looked up from germline, CDR1 is MNHEY and CDR2 is SMNVEV (reference sequence). The CDR3 nucleotides are TGTGCCAGCAGTGGACGCGGTCAGCCCCAGCATTTT. This gives the protein CASSGRGQPQHF.

This clonotype occurred a few times. The chain recombines TRBV12-3 or TRBV12-4 with TRBJ2-5, with 7 positions matching TRBD2. This CDR3 has 13 residues. Unmatched junction bases numbered 11, after V lost 10 bases and J lost 6 bases. In DNA, the CDR3 is TGTGCCACCCTGAGCGGGATGGCGAAGACCCAGTACTTC. Its protein is CATLSGMAKTQYF.

This clonotype was counted between two and nine times. V is TRBV30 and J is TRBJ1-1; D possibly corresponds to TRBD1 (5 bases). From germline, CDR1 is GTSNPN and CDR2 SVGIG (reference sequence). CDR3 length equals 13 residues. Trimming stripped 0 bases from V and 4 bases from J, with 9 bases between. The DNA of the CDR3 is TGTGCCTGGAGTGTCGGGGGAGGCACTGAAGCTTTCTTT. It yields the protein CAWSVGGGTEAFF. Full variable domain (outside the CDR3, taken from reference TRBV30 and TRBJ1-1): SQTIHQWPATLVQPVGSPLSLECTVEGTSNPNLYWYRQAAGRGLQLLFYSVGIGQISSEVPQNLSASRPQDRQFILSSKKLLLSDSGFYLCAWSVGGGTEAFFGQGTRLTVV.